The 13 T cell receptor beta chains presented below share a single source sample, sequenced in a study of CD8+ T cells in alopecia areata. As the sequencing template, cDNA was produced by extracting RNA and reverse transcribing it. TCRdb's copy holds only in-frame clones and misses some; the assay was immunoSEQ multiplex PCR. Of about 120,000 clones detected, about 50% appear once; the ten largest clones hold just over 0.45%. Treatment denoted: oral pan-JAK inhibitor, 5-10 mg twice daily. Sequencing used CD4+ T cells sorted from blood, obtained at week 4, from a patient treated with tofacitinib. These receptor sequences come from a human donor with alopecia areata.

The table lists this clone with a few counts. The chain joins TRBV6-5 to TRBJ1-2; a possible D gene is TRBD1 (6 bases). With 4 bases removed from V and 4 bases from J, the gap between germline ends came to 7 bases. This CDR3 is built from 12 residues. Germline V lookup: CDR1 MNHEY, CDR2 SVGAGI. The CDR3 is CASSSDSYGYTF. CDR3 bases: TGTGCCAGCAGTTCGGACAGCTATGGCTACACCTTC.

The chain joins TRBV29-1 to TRBJ2-5, with D unresolved. The CDR3 extends over 11 amino acids. Germline V gene data show CDR1 as SQVTM and CDR2 as ANQGSEA. V was pared by 4 bases and J by 0 bases, with 3 bases between. CDR3 in DNA: TGCAGCGTTGCCCACCAAGAGACCCAGTACTTC. Amino acid sequence: CSVAHQETQYF.

The chain joins TRBV5-4 to TRBJ1-2, with D hard to call. Germline assignment: CDR1 SGHNT and CDR2 YYREEE (reference sequence). V lost 4 bases and J lost 2, with 15 bases in between. The CDR3 has 15 amino acids. CDR3 amino acids: CASSPQRENNYGYTF. CDR3 DNA: TGTGCCAGCAGCCCGCAAAGGGAAAACAACTATGGCTACACCTTC.

This clone was counted at least ten times. This chain joins TRBV5-1 and TRBJ1-4, with TRBD1 as a possible D gene (6 bases). Germline CDR1 SGHRS, CDR2 YFSETQ. V gave up 0 bases and J gave up 10 bases, with 16 bases separating them. The CDR3 consists of 15 residues. This CDR3 reads CASSLELGAVGKLFF. CDR3 in DNA: TGCGCCAGCAGCTTGGAGTTGGGGGCCGTGGGAAAACTGTTTTTT.

The chain has TRBV29-1 and TRBJ1-1; tentatively, D is TRBD1 (6 bases). The CDR3 loop spans 12 amino acids. CDR1 and CDR2 from the germline V gene are SQVTM and ANQGSEA. V was pared by 4 bases and J by 1 base, with 7 bases between. CDR3 residues: CSVVTGNTEAFF. DNA for the CDR3: TGCAGCGTTGTGACAGGGAACACTGAAGCTTTCTTT.

The chain joins TRBV27 to TRBJ2-4; TRBD2 agrees at 8 bases. Per germline, CDR1 MNHEY and CDR2 SMNVEV (reference sequence). With 3 bases clipped from V and 6 bases from J, the junction kept 4 bases outside the gene matches. The CDR3 is made up of 14 amino acids. CDR3 nucleotides: TGTGCCAGCAGTTTGGCGGGAGGTACAAACATTCAGTACTTC. Translation: CASSLAGGTNIQYF.

The chain combines TRBV30 with TRBJ2-3, with a weak D call TRBD2 (6 bases). This CDR3 spans 12 amino acids. From germline, CDR1 is GTSNPN and CDR2 SVGIG (reference sequence). Between the trimmed V and J ends, which lost 8 bases and 4 bases, there was a span of 13 bases. The CDR3, as DNA: TGTGCCGGCTTGGGAGGCGCAGATACGCAGTATTTT. Translation: CAGLGGADTQYF.

The chain combines TRBV9 with TRBJ2-3, with 14 bases aligning to TRBD2. Germline V gives CDR1 SGDLS, CDR2 YYNGEE. V lost 2 bases and J lost 7; bases outside the gene matches: 6. CDR3 length equals 16 residues. For the CDR3, the DNA is TGTGCCAGCAGCGTGACTAGCGGGGGGGCCTCGAATACGCAGTATTTT. The encoded protein is CASSVTSGGASNTQYF.

This clone occurred a few times. The chain employs TRBV6-4 and TRBJ1-4; no reliable D call. Trimming removed 3 bases from V and 5 bases from J, with 7 bases in between. Per the germline V gene, CDR1 is MRHNA and CDR2 is SNTAGT. CDR3 length equals 13 residues. This chain's CDR3 is CASSEGPNEKLFF. CDR3 in DNA: TGTGCCAGCAGTGAAGGGCCGAATGAAAAACTGTTTTTT.

The chain joins TRBV5-1 to TRBJ2-7; D possibly corresponds to TRBD2 (5 bases). From germline, CDR1 is SGHRS and CDR2 YFSETQ. CDR3 size: 12 residues. With 0 bases removed from V and 7 bases from J, the gap between germline ends came to 8 bases. The DNA for the CDR3 is TGCGCCAGCAGCTTGGACGGGGAAGAGCAGTACTTC. Translation: CASSLDGEEQYF.

The chain uses TRBV6-5 and TRBJ2-2; TRBD2 agrees at 7 bases. Germline values: CDR1 MNHEY, CDR2 SVGAGI. CDR3 length: 14 amino acids. Trimming removed 2 bases from V and 4 bases from J; junction bases left unmatched: 1. CDR3 DNA: TGTGCCAGCAGTTACGGGGGGGGCACCGGGGAGCTGTTTTTT. Its translation: CASSYGGGTGELFF.

V gene TRBV30 combines with J gene TRBJ1-2; the D is unclear. The germline V gene encodes CDR1 GTSNPN and CDR2 SVGIG (reference sequence). CDR3 length equals 11 residues. V was trimmed by 0 bases and J by 8 bases, leaving 7 bases between them. CDR3 nucleotides: TGTGCCTGGAGTGTAATGGGGGGCTACACCTTC. Translation: CAWSVMGGYTF.

The chain is built from TRBV5-4 and TRBJ2-1; 10 nucleotides line up with TRBD2. Germline V gene sequence: CDR1 SGHNT, CDR2 YYREEE (reference sequence). Trimming took 4 bases from V and 2 from J; bases not matched to a gene: 9. CDR3 length: 17 amino acids. The CDR3 spells CASSEASGGTPYNEQFF. Here the CDR3 DNA reads TGTGCCAGCAGCGAAGCTAGCGGGGGAACGCCCTACAATGAGCAGTTCTTC.